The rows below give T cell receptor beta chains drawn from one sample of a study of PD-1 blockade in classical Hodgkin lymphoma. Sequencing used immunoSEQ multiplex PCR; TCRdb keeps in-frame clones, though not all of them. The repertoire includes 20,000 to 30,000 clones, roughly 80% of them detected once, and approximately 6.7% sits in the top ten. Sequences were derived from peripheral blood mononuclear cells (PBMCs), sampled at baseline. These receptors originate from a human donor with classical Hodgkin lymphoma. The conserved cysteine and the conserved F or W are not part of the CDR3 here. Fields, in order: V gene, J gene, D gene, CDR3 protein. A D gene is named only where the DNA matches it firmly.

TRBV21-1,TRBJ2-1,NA,ASSTPQGARYNEQF
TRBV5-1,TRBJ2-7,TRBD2,ASSLSTAGTGVRRGLAGSYEQY
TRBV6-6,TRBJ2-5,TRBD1,ASSQPRTGQETQY
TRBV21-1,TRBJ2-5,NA,ASKVRRETQY
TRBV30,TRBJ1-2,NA,AWSGGVGYT
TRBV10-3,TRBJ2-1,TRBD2,AISARSGLAGGNEQF
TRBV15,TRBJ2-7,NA,ATSREIGSTYEQY
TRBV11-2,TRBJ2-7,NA,ASSFRWGEGAVYEQY
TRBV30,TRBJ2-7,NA,AWSPSPWTVDEQY
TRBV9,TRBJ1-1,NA,ASSVGGDTEAF
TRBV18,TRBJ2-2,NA,ASSLQRQENTGELF
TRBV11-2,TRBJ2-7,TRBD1,ASSLGPQGGPYEQY
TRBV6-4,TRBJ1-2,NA,ASSDQGNYGYT
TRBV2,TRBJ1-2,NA,ASSPRQATTGGYT
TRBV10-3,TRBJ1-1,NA,AISEAGKAEAF
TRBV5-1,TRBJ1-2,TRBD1,ASSPGQGLSYGYT
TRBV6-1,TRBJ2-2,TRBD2,ASSDLSGGAGTGELF
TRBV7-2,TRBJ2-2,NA,ASSFNRANTGELF
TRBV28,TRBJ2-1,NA,ASIGAESYNEQF
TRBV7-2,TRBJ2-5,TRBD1,ASSLGQGATQY
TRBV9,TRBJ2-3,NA,ASSPVGESTDTQY
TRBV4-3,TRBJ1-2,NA,ASSQEGRGHGYT
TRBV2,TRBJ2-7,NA,ASSEFTPSSFVQY
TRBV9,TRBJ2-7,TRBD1,ASSVGGTGAYEQY
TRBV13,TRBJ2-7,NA,ASSLGGSEQY
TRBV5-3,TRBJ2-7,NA,ARSLFNGPLVHEQY
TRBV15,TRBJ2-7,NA,ATSRDLSGLYLTYEQY
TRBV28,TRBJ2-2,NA,ASSLFVRVESGELF
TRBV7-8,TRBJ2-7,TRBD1,ASSLGQGGYEQY
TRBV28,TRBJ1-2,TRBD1,ASIRDRFNYGYT
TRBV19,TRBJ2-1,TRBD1,ASSIGTGQANNEQF
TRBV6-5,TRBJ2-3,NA,ASSYSIPDTQY
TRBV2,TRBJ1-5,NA,ASSSQGNNQPQH
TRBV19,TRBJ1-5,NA,ASSIRSGPQPQH
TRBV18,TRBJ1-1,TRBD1,ASSKDRDMNTEAF
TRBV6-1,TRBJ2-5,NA,ASSEDGTGTQY
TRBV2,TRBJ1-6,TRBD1,ASSALTGGSNSPLH
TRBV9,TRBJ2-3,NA,ASSVDRTDTQY
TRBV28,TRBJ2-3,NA,ASSLSLPHRRTDTQY
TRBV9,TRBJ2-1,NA,ASSVTSHNEQF
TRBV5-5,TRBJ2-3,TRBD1,ASSPGQGRAVGTQY
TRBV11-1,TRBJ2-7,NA,ASSLGVGYEQY
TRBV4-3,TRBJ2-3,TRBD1,ASSSTGAPLDTQY
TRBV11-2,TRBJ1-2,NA,ASSLTTAGYT
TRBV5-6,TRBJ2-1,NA,ASSLGFHEQF
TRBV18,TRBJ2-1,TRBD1,ASSPPDNRDRGYNEQF
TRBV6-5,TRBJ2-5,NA,ASSYLGMGETQY
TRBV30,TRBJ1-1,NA,AWSSHREAF
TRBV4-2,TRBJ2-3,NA,ASSQEGNTQY
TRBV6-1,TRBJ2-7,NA,ASSSGRVPDEQY
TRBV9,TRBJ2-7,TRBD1,ASSVALGQEYEQY
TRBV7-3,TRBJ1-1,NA,ASSRTGMNTEAF
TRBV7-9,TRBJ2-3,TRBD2,ASSLGLAGKY
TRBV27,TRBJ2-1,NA,ASSLSGVWNEQF
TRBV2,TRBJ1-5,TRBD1,ASSGDRIEVGNQPQH
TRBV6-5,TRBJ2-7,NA,ASSARDLGQY
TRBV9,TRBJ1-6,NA,ASSVAGDPNSPLH
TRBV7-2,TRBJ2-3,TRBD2,ASSSTSGGYTDTQY